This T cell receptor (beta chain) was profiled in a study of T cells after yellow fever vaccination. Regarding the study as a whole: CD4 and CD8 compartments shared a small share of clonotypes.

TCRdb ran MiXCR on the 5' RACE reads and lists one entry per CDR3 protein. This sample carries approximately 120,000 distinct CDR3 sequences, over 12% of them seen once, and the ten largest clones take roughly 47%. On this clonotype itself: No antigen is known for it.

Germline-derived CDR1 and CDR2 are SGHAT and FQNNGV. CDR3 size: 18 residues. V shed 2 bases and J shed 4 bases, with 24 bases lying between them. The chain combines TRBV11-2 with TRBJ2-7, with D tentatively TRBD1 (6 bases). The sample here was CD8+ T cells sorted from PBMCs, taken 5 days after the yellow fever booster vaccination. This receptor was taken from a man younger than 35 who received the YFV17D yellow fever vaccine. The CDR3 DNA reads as TGTGCCAGCAGCTTAAATGAAAATCTTTCAGGGGCTCGGTACGAGCAGTACTTC. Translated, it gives CASSLNENLSGARYEQYF.